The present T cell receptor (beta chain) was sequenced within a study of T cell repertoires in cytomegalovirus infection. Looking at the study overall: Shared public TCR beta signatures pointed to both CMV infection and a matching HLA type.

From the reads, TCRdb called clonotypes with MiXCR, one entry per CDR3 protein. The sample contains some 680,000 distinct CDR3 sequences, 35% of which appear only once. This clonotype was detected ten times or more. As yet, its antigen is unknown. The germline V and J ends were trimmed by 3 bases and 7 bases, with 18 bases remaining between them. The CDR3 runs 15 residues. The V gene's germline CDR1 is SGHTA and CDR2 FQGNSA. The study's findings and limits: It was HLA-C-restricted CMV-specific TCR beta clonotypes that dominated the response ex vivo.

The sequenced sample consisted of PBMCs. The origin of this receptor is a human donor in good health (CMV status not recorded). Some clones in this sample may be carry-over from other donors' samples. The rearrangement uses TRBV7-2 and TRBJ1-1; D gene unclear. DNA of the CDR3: TGTGCCAGCAGCTTTCGAGAGGGTAGCTTGGTTGAAGCTTTCTTT. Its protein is CASSFREGSLVEAFF.